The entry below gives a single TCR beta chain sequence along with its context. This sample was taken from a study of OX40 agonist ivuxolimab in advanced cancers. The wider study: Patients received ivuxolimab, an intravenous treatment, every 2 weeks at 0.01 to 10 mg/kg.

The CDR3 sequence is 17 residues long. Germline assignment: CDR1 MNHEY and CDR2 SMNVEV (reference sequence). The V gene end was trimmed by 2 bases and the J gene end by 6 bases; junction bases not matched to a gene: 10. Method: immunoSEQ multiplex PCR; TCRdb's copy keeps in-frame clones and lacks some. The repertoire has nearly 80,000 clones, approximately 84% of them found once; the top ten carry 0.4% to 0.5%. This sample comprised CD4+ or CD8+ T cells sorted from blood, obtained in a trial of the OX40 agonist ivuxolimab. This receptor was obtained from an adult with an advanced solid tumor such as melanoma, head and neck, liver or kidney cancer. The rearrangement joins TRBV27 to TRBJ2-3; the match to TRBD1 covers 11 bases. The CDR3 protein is CASSLPRTGGRKDTQYF. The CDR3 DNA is TGTGCCAGCAGTTTACCACGGACAGGGGGCAGGAAGGATACGCAGTATTTT.